A single sample is the source of the 31 T cell receptor beta chains below, sequenced in a study of identical twins. TCRdb re-called the 5' RACE reads with MiXCR, one entry per CDR3 protein. The sample shows roughly 570,000 distinct CDR3 sequences, more than 9% of them seen only once. These data were also filed under a second study, of yellow fever vaccine responses in identical twins.

Source material: PBMCs. Receptor source: a young woman in good health.

This clonotype was counted at least ten times. The V and J genes are TRBV5-1 and TRBJ2-5; D is ambiguous. CDR3 size: 14 residues. Trimming shortened V by 2 bases and J by 1 base, and 9 bases separated the two germline ends. Germline V CDR1 and CDR2: SGHRS, YFSETQ. CDR3 loop: CASSFVRTQETQYF. In nucleotides, the CDR3 is TGCGCCAGCAGCTTTGTACGGACCCAAGAGACCCAGTACTTC.

This clonotype was observed many times. The V and J genes are TRBV5-8 and TRBJ1-1, with D perhaps TRBD1 (5 bases). Trimming removed 3 bases at V and 1 base at J, with 16 bases between. Germline CDR1 and CDR2: SGHTS and YDEGEE. This CDR3 has 16 residues. DNA of the CDR3: TGTGCCAGCAGCTCATTTTCTGGACACTCGAACACTGAAGCTTTCTTT. Translation gives CASSSFSGHSNTEAFF. The full variable domain, in which reference TRBV5-8 and TRBJ1-1 provide the parts outside the CDR3, is EAGVTQSPTHLIKTRGQQATLRCSPISGHTSVYWYQQALGLGLQFLLWYDEGEERNRGNFPPRFSGRQFPNYSSELNVNALELEDSALYLCASSSFSGHSNTEAFFGQGTRLTVV.

This clonotype was detected ten times or more. The gene calls are TRBV29-1 and TRBJ2-7, with D perhaps TRBD2 (5 bases). Germline lookup yields CDR1 SQVTM and CDR2 ANQGSEA. Trimming left V 5 bases short and J 5 bases short, with 13 bases between. This CDR3 comprises 12 residues. The CDR3 loop is CSVSRGSNEQYF. Here the CDR3 DNA reads TGCAGCGTTAGTCGGGGATCCAACGAGCAGTACTTC.

V is TRBV7-9 and J is TRBJ2-1; 12 nucleotides line up with TRBD2. The CDR3 runs to 15 residues. Germline V gives CDR1 SEHNR, CDR2 FQNEAQ (reference sequence). V was clipped by 5 bases and J by 8 bases; unmatched bases: 7. CDR3 DNA sequence: TGTGCCAGCAGCCAGACTAGCGGGAGAGGCTATGAGCAGTTCTTC. Translated: CASSQTSGRGYEQFF.

For this clonotype: A read error may explain this, as a much larger clone is one base away. The gene calls are TRBV6-1 and TRBJ2-3, with TRBD1 matching 8 bases. Germline CDR1 is MNHNS and CDR2 is SASEGT. This CDR3 spans 13 amino acids. V lost 8 bases and J lost 9; bases outside the gene matches: 10. CDR3: CASGSTGGKTQYF. CDR3 DNA: TGTGCCAGCGGATCCACAGGGGGTAAGACGCAGTATTTT.

The CDR3 reads CASSPNPSGETQYF. The CDR3 nucleotides read TGTGCCAGCAGTCCCAACCCTAGTGGGGAGACCCAGTACTTC. The chain employs TRBV27 and TRBJ2-5; D uncertain. CDR3 length: 14 residues. CDR1 MNHEY and CDR2 SMNVEV come from the germline V gene (reference sequence). The V and J ends lost 5 bases and 5 bases respectively, with 15 bases between them.

V gene TRBV14 combines with J gene TRBJ2-2, with D unresolved. The CDR3 extends over 14 amino acids. The germline gives CDR1 SGHDN, CDR2 FVKESK. The V end was cut by 0 bases, the J end by 8 bases, with 10 bases between. The CDR3 loop is CASSQEEFRGELFF. For the CDR3, the DNA is TGTGCCAGCAGCCAAGAGGAATTCCGGGGGGAGCTGTTTTTT.

In its sample, this clonotype was seen a few times. The chain links TRBV5-1 to TRBJ2-7; D remains unclear. Trimming took off 0 bases at V and 2 bases at J, with 9 bases between the two ends. CDR3 length: 14 amino acids. Looked up from germline, CDR1 is SGHRS and CDR2 is YFSETQ. The CDR3 spells CASSLGLLAYEQYF. For the CDR3, the DNA is TGCGCCAGCAGCTTGGGCCTCCTAGCCTACGAGCAGTACTTC.

This clonotype showed up many times. The V gene is TRBV5-1, the J gene TRBJ2-5; D assignment may be TRBD1 or TRBD2 (6 bases each). Per germline, CDR1 SGHRS and CDR2 YFSETQ. The ends were cut back, 2 bases at V and 4 bases at J, with 15 bases in the middle. This CDR3 has 15 amino acids. The CDR3 here is CASSFGGQLRETQYF. For the CDR3, the DNA is TGCGCCAGCAGCTTTGGGGGGCAGTTGCGAGAGACCCAGTACTTC.

The CDR3 region has the DNA TGTGCCACCAGCAGAGAATCCGGGACCCGCGTAAATACGCAGTATTTT. Translating it yields CATSRESGTRVNTQYF. This chain connects TRBV15 to TRBJ2-3; tentatively, D is TRBD1 or TRBD2 (5 bases each). Between the trimmed V and J ends, which lost 0 bases and 7 bases, there was a span of 17 bases. Germline CDR1 and CDR2: LNHNV and YYDKDF (reference sequence). The CDR3 length is 16 residues.

This clonotype was observed a few times. V gene TRBV7-2 combines with J gene TRBJ1-5; a possible D gene is TRBD1 (5 bases). The germline CDR1 and CDR2 sequences are SGHTA and FQGNSA. Trimming removed 3 bases from V and 7 bases from J, with 10 bases in between. The CDR3 runs 13 residues. The CDR3 protein is CASSLGVEQPQHF. CDR3 sequence (DNA): TGTGCCAGCAGCTTGGGGGTGGAACAGCCCCAGCATTTT.

The V call is TRBV20-1, the J call TRBJ2-6; D might be TRBD2 (5 bases). CDR3 size: 16 residues. The V end lost 6 bases, the J end lost 4 bases, and 19 bases lay between the germline ends. Germline CDR1 DFQATT, CDR2 SNEGSKA (reference sequence). The CDR3 sequence is CSAPPTQRFGANVLTF. The CDR3, as DNA: TGCAGTGCCCCGCCCACGCAGCGGTTCGGGGCCAACGTCCTGACTTTC.

This clonotype showed up just a few times. The CDR3 coding sequence is TGTGCCAGCAGTTTTCAGGACAGGGTCCAAGAGACCCAGTACTTC. This codes for CASSFQDRVQETQYF. V gene TRBV28 combines with J gene TRBJ2-5; 8 bases align to TRBD1. The CDR3 consists of 15 residues. With 3 bases clipped from V and 1 base from J, the junction kept 4 bases outside the gene matches. Per the germline V gene, CDR1 is MDHEN and CDR2 is SYDVKM.

The V gene is TRBV29-1, the J gene TRBJ2-5; D call uncertain. The germline CDR1 and CDR2 sequences are SQVTM and ANQGSEA. The ends were cut back, 2 bases at V and 4 bases at J, with 8 bases in the middle. This CDR3 contains 12 residues. The CDR3 is CSVEIGAETQYF. The CDR3 region has the DNA TGCAGCGTTGAAATAGGCGCAGAGACCCAGTACTTC.

This clonotype was counted ten times or more. CDR3 loop: CASSYSTDEQFF. DNA of the CDR3: TGTGCCAGCAGTTACTCGACAGATGAGCAGTTCTTC. V gene TRBV6-2 or TRBV6-3 combines with J gene TRBJ2-1; a possible D gene is TRBD1 (5 bases). This CDR3 region has 12 residues. CDR1 is MNHEY, CDR2 SVGEGT, per germline. V lost 0 bases and J lost 8, with 5 bases in between.

Ten or more counts support this clonotype. The chain employs TRBV3-1 and TRBJ2-2; possibly TRBD1 for D (6 bases). Trimming took 1 base from V and 3 from J, leaving 6 bases between them. Germline V CDR1 and CDR2: LGHDT, YNNKEL (reference sequence). The CDR3 consists of 14 residues. CDR3 in amino acids: CASSQGTDTGELFF. In nucleotides, the CDR3 is TGTGCCAGCAGCCAAGGGACAGACACCGGGGAGCTGTTTTTT.

This clonotype was seen a handful of times. This chain links TRBV29-1 with TRBJ2-5, with 8 bases that match TRBD2. The CDR3 has 15 residues. Germline V gene sequence: CDR1 SQVTM, CDR2 ANQGSEA. The V and J ends lost 8 bases and 5 bases, in that order; junction bases with no gene match: 16. Here the CDR3 DNA reads TGCAGCCCTAACATAGCGGGAAGGACGGGTGAGACCCAGTACTTC. Translating gives CSPNIAGRTGETQYF.

This clonotype was seen a few times. The chain recombines TRBV11-2 with TRBJ2-1; TRBD1 or TRBD2 may be the D gene (5 bases each). This CDR3 spans 11 amino acids. The V gene's germline CDR1 is SGHAT and CDR2 FQNNGV. With 3 bases removed from V and 12 bases from J, the gap between germline ends came to 9 bases. The CDR3 sequence is CASSFGAGQFF. DNA for the CDR3: TGTGCCAGCAGCTTCGGGGCCGGGCAGTTCTTC.

This clonotype was recorded a few times. This sequence joins TRBV7-2 and TRBJ2-3, with D tentatively TRBD1 or TRBD2 (5 bases each). The V gene lost 1 base and the J gene lost 6 bases, with 8 bases spanning the gap. The CDR3 is 13 amino acids. Germline V lookup: CDR1 SGHTA, CDR2 FQGNSA. In DNA form, the CDR3 reads TGTGCCAGCAGCTTAGGGGGGTGGGATACGCAGTATTTT. As protein: CASSLGGWDTQYF. The entire variable domain, with the rest obtained from reference TRBV7-2 and TRBJ2-3, is as follows: GAGVSQSPSNKVTEKGKDVELRCDPISGHTALYWYRQSLGQGLEFLIYFQGNSAPDKSGLPSDRFSAERTGGSVSTLTIQRTQQEDSAVYLCASSLGGWDTQYFGPGTRLTVL.

This clonotype was found many times. This chain joins TRBV7-8 and TRBJ2-2; TRBD2 agrees at 10 bases. This CDR3 has 18 residues. Germline lookup yields CDR1 SGHVS and CDR2 FQNEAQ. The V gene end was trimmed by 1 base and the J gene end by 3 bases; junction bases not matched to a gene: 8. DNA of the CDR3: TGTGCCAGCAGCTTAGTCCCCCTAGCGGGAGAGTACACCGGGGAGCTGTTTTTT. This codes for CASSLVPLAGEYTGELFF.

The J gene is TRBJ2-1, the V gene TRBV7-9; the D gene is possibly TRBD2 (5 bases). V was pared by 7 bases and J by 0 bases, with 10 bases between. The germline gives CDR1 SEHNR, CDR2 FQNEAQ (reference sequence). The length of the CDR3 is 14 residues. The CDR3 DNA is TGTGCCAGCATTCCGGGGAGCTCCTACAATGAGCAGTTCTTC. It specifies CASIPGSSYNEQFF. The full variable domain, rest sourced from reference TRBV7-9 and TRBJ2-1, is DTGVSQNPRHKITKRGQNVTFRCDPISEHNRLYWYRQTLGQGPEFLTYFQNEAQLEKSRLLSDRFSAERPKGSFSTLEIQRTEQGDSAMYLCASIPGSSYNEQFFGPGTRLTVL.

This clonotype was picked up many times. The rearrangement joins TRBV5-1 to TRBJ1-1; TRBD1 agrees at 8 bases. V dropped 1 base and J dropped 1; count of bases not matched to a gene: 3. Per germline, CDR1 SGHRS and CDR2 YFSETQ. This CDR3 has 15 residues. CDR3 sequence reads: CASSLRTGRNTEAFF. In DNA form, the CDR3 reads TGCGCCAGCAGCTTGAGGACAGGGAGGAACACTGAAGCTTTCTTT.

The chain joins TRBV2 to TRBJ2-7, with D unresolved. CDR1 and CDR2 from the germline V gene are SNHLY and FYNNEI. This CDR3 has 12 residues. The V gene lost 2 bases and the J gene lost 4 bases, with 6 bases spanning the gap. This CDR3 is CASSELSYEQYF. The CDR3 DNA is TGTGCCAGCAGTGAATTGTCTTACGAGCAGTACTTC.

This clonotype has only a few counts. The rearrangement links TRBV28 to TRBJ1-2; TRBD1 agrees at 7 bases. Germline V gene data show CDR1 as MDHEN and CDR2 as SYDVKM. Trimming removed 7 bases from V and 3 bases from J; junction bases left unmatched: 8. The CDR3 length is 14 residues. This CDR3 reads CASTETGIDYGYTF. DNA for the CDR3: TGTGCCAGCACCGAGACAGGGATTGACTATGGCTACACCTTC.

The chain recombines TRBV7-9 with TRBJ2-2; D uncertain. The CDR3 consists of 13 residues. Trimming shortened V by 4 bases and J by 7 bases, and 10 bases separated the two germline ends. Germline V gene data show CDR1 as SEHNR and CDR2 as FQNEAQ (reference sequence). CDR3 residues: CASSSGGDGELFF. The CDR3 nucleotides are TGTGCCAGCAGCTCCGGTGGGGACGGGGAGCTGTTTTTT.

The chain combines TRBV4-3 with TRBJ2-6; 7 bases align to TRBD1. The CDR3 runs 16 residues. CDR1 LGHNA and CDR2 YSLEER come from the germline V gene. With 4 bases clipped from V and 3 bases from J, the junction kept 6 bases outside the gene matches. DNA of the CDR3: TGCGCCAGCAGCCCCGAGACAGGGTTTGGGGCCAACGTCCTGACTTTC. Translating gives CASSPETGFGANVLTF.

Turning to this clonotype: The junction departs from germline at one end; a sequencing error may be responsible. The chain uses TRBV28 and TRBJ2-3; no reliable D call. CDR1 and CDR2 from the germline V gene are MDHEN and SYDVKM. This CDR3 has 8 residues. CDR3 region: CPADTQYF. CDR3 in DNA: TGCCCCGCAGATACGCAGTATTTT.

A few counts support this clonotype. The gene calls are TRBV29-1 and TRBJ1-1; tentatively, D is TRBD1 (6 bases). This CDR3 has 13 amino acids. V was trimmed by 1 base and J by 4 bases, leaving 10 bases between them. CDR1 and CDR2 from the germline V gene are SQVTM and ANQGSEA. The CDR3 coding sequence is TGCAGCGTTGAAGTAGGGGGTGGCACTGAAGCTTTCTTT. Amino acids: CSVEVGGGTEAFF.

V is TRBV4-1 and J is TRBJ2-4, with 12 bases that match TRBD1. Per germline, CDR1 MGHRA and CDR2 YSYEKL. This CDR3 has 21 amino acids. V lost 2 bases and J lost 1; bases outside the gene matches: 15. The CDR3 protein is CASSQSMEGQGAKVAKNIQYF. As DNA, the CDR3 is TGCGCCAGCAGCCAATCGATGGAGGGACAGGGGGCGAAGGTTGCCAAAAACATTCAGTACTTC.

J is TRBJ2-2 and V is TRBV6-5, with 8 bases matching TRBD2. The V gene end was trimmed by 1 base and the J gene end by 7 bases; junction bases not matched to a gene: 11. This CDR3 is 17 amino acids long. The germline V gene encodes CDR1 MNHEY and CDR2 SVGAGI. The CDR3 sequence: CASSYWASGSWNGELFF. CDR3 DNA: TGTGCCAGCAGTTACTGGGCTAGCGGGTCTTGGAACGGGGAGCTGTTTTTT.

This clonotype has a count of ten or more. The rearrangement joins TRBV15 to TRBJ2-2; a possible D gene is TRBD1 (5 bases). The V gene lost 0 bases and the J gene lost 6 bases, with 8 bases spanning the gap. CDR1 LNHNV and CDR2 YYDKDF come from the germline V gene (reference sequence). The CDR3 runs 14 residues. The chain's CDR3 is CATSRDRVPGELFF. The CDR3 coding sequence is TGTGCCACCAGCAGAGACAGGGTCCCCGGGGAGCTGTTTTTT.